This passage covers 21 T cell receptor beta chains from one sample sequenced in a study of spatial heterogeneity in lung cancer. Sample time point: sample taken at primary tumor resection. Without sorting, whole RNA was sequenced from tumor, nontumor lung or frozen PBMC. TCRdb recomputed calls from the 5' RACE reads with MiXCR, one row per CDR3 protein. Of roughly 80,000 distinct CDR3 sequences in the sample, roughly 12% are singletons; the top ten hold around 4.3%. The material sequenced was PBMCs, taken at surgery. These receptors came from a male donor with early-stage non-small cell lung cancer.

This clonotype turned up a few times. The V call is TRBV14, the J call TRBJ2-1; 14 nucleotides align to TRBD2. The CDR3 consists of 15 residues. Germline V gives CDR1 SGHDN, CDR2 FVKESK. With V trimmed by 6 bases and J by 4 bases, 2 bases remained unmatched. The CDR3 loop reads CASSRTSGGYNEQFF. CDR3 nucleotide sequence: TGTGCCAGCAGTAGGACTAGCGGGGGGTACAATGAGCAGTTCTTC.

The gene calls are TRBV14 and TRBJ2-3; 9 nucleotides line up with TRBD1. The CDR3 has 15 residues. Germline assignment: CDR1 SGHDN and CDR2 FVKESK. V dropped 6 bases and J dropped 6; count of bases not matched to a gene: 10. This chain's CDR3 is CASSPWDRVSDTQYF. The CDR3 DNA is TGTGCCAGCAGTCCCTGGGACAGGGTTAGCGATACGCAGTATTTT.

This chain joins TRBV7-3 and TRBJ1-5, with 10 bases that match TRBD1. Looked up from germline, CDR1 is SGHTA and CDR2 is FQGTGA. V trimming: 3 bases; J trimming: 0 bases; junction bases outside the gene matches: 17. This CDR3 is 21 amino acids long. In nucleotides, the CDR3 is TGTGCCAGCAGCTTCCTCAGATTGTTCGGGGACAGGGGTAATAGCAATCAGCCCCAGCATTTT. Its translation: CASSFLRLFGDRGNSNQPQHF.

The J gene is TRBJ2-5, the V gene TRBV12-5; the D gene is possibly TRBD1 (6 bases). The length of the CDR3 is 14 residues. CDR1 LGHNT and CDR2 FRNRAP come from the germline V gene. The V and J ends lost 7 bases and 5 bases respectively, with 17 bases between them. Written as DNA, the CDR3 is TGTGCTAGTGCGTTTGGGGGCCGAGCGGAGACCCAGTACTTC. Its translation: CASAFGGRAETQYF.

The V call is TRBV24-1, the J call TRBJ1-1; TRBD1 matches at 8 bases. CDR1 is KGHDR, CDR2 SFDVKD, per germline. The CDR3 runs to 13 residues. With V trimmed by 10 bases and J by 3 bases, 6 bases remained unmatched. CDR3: CATPETGDTEAFF. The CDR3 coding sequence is TGTGCCACACCGGAGACAGGGGACACTGAAGCTTTCTTT.

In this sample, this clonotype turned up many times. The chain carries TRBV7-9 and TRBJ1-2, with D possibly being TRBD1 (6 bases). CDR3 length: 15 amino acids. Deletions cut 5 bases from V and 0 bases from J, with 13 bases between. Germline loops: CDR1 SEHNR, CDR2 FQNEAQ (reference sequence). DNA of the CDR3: TGTGCCAGCAGCCCGTGGGACACCGCTAACTATGGCTACACCTTC. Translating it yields CASSPWDTANYGYTF.

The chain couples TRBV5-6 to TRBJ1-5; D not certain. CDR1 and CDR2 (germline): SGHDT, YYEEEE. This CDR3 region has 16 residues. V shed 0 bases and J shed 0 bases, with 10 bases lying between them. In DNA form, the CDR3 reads TGTGCCAGCAGCTTGGGCGGAGGGTATAGCAATCAGCCCCAGCATTTT. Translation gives CASSLGGGYSNQPQHF.

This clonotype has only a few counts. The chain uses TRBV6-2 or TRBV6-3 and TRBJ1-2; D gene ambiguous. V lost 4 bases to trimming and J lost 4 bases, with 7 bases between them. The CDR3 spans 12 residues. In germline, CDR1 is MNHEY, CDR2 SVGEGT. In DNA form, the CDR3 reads TGTGCCAGCAGTTCCGACACCTATGGCTACACCTTC. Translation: CASSSDTYGYTF.

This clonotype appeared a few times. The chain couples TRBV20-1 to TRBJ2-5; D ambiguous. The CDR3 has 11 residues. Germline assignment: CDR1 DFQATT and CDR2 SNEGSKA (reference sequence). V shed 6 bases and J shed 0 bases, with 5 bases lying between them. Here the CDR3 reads CSARHQETQYF. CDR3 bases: TGCAGTGCCAGGCACCAAGAGACCCAGTACTTC.

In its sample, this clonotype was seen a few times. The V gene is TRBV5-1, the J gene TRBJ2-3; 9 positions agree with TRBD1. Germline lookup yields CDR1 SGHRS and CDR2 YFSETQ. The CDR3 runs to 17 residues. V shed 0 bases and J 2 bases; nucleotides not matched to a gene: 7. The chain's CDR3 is CASSLAWTGDTTDTQYF. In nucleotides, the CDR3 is TGCGCCAGCAGCTTGGCCTGGACAGGGGATACCACAGATACGCAGTATTTT. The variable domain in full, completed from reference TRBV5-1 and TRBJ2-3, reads KAGVTQTPRYLIKTRGQQVTLSCSPISGHRSVSWYQQTPGQGLQFLFEYFSETQRNKGNFPGRFSGRQFSNSRSEMNVSTLELGDSALYLCASSLAWTGDTTDTQYFGPGTRLTVL.

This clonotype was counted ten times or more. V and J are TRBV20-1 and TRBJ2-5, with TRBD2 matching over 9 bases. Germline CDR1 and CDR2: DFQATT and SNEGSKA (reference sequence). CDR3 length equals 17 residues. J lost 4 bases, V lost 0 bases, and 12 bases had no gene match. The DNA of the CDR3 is TGCAGTGCTAGAGATAGGCTAGCGGGGAATTTAGGAGAGACCCAGTACTTC. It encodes CSARDRLAGNLGETQYF.

This CDR3 reads CSVDRVSGNTIYF. In DNA, the CDR3 is TGCAGCGTCGACAGGGTCTCCGGAAACACCATATATTTT. This chain uses TRBV29-1 with TRBJ1-3; 7 nucleotides line up with TRBD1. The CDR3 is made up of 13 amino acids. CDR1 is SQVTM and CDR2 is ANQGSEA in the germline V gene. Trimming at V came to 6 bases and at J to 4 bases, leaving 6 bases not matched to a gene.

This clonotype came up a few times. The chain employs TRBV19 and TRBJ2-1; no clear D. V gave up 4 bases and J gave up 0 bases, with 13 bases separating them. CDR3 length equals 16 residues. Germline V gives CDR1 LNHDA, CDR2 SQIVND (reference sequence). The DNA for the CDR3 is TGTGCCAGTAGTAGTTTATCCGATCTCTCCTACAATGAGCAGTTCTTC. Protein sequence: CASSSLSDLSYNEQFF.

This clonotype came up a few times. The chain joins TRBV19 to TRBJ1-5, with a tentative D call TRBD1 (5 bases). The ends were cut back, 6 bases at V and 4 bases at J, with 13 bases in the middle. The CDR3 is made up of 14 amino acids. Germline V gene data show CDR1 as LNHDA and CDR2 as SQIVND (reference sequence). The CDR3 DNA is TGTGCCAGTAGACCCGGGACGCCGAATCAGCCCCAGCATTTT. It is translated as CASRPGTPNQPQHF.

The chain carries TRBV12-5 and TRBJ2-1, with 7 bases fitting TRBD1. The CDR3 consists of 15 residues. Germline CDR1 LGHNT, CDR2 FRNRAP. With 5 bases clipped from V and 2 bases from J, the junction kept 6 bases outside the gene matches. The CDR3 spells CASGRGQEPYNEQFF. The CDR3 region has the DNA TGTGCTAGTGGTAGGGGGCAAGAACCCTACAATGAGCAGTTCTTC.

The CDR3 region is CASRLESNQPQHF. The CDR3 DNA reads as TGTGCAAGTCGCTTAGAGAGCAATCAGCCCCAGCATTTT. The rearrangement links TRBV12-2 to TRBJ1-5. TRBV12-2 is termed a pseudogene. The length of the CDR3 is 13 residues.

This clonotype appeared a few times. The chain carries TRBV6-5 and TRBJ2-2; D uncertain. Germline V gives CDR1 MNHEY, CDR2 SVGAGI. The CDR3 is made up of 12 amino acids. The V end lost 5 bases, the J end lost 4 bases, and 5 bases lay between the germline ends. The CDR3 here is CASSHRTGELFF. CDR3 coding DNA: TGTGCCAGCAGTCACCGCACCGGGGAGCTGTTTTTT.

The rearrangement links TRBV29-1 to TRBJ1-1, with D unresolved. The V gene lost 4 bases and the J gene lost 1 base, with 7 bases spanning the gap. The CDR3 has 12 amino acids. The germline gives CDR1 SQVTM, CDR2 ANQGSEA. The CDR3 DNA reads TGCAGCGTTGGGAGGGCGAACACTGAAGCTTTCTTT. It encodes CSVGRANTEAFF.

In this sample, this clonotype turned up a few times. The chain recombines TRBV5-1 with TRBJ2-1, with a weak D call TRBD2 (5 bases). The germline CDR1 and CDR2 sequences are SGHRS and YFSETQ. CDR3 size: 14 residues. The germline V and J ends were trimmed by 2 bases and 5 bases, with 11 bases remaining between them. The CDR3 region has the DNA TGCGCCAGCAGCTTCGACGGACTTAACAATGAGCAGTTCTTC. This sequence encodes CASSFDGLNNEQFF.

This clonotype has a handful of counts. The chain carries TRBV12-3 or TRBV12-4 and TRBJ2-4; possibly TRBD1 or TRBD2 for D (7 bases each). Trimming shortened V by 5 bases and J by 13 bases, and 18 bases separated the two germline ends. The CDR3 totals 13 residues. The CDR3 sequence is CASSGPRQGLQYF. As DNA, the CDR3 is TGTGCCAGCAGTGGACCGCGACAGGGACTACAGTACTTC.

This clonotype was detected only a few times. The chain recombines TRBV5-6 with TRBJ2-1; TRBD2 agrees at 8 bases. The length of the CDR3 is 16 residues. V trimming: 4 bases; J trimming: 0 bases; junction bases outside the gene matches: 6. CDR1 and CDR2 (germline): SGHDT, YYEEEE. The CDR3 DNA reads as TGTGCCAGCAGCGCCGAGCGGGGGAACTCCTACAATGAGCAGTTCTTC. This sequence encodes CASSAERGNSYNEQFF.